Each of the 4 T cell receptor beta chains below was sequenced from the same sample in a study of shared clonotypes between healthy human individuals. Only in-frame clones appear in the TCRdb table, and some are missing; sequencing was by immunoSEQ multiplex PCR. The sample records roughly 1 million clones, approximately 68% being singletons. The sample taken for sequencing was memory CD4+ T cells sorted from blood. Subset defined: CD45RA-negative fraction. The receptors shown here come from a man aged 18 to 29 in good health.

This clone appeared a single time. This chain connects TRBV5-6 to TRBJ1-1; 8 bases are a match to TRBD1. The CDR3 is 15 residues long. The V gene's germline CDR1 is SGHDT and CDR2 YYEEEE. The J segment lost 2 bases and the V segment lost 3 bases, leaving 6 bases of the junction unmatched. This CDR3 is CASSWAGQGNTEAFF. The CDR3 coding sequence is TGTGCCAGCAGCTGGGCCGGACAGGGAAACACTGAAGCTTTCTTT.

The rearrangement joins TRBV6-1 to TRBJ1-6; D is ambiguous. This CDR3 comprises 15 residues. CDR1 and CDR2 (germline): MNHNS, SASEGT. V lost 7 bases to trimming and J lost 7 bases, with 17 bases between them. In DNA form, the CDR3 reads TGTGCCAGCACCCTTGGGAGGGTGGAGAATTCACCCCTCCACTTT. It codes for CASTLGRVENSPLHF.

V gene TRBV6-1 combines with J gene TRBJ1-5; unclear D gene. Between the trimmed V and J ends, which lost 5 bases and 0 bases, there was a span of 5 bases. The length of the CDR3 is 13 residues. Per germline, CDR1 MNHNS and CDR2 SASEGT. CDR3 coding DNA: TGTGCCAGCAGTTTCTATAGCAATCAGCCCCAGCATTTT. Amino acid sequence: CASSFYSNQPQHF.

This clone was seen only a few times. The rearrangement uses TRBV9 and TRBJ1-3; D uncertain. Germline CDR1 and CDR2: SGDLS and YYNGEE. V lost 2 bases, J lost 3 bases, and 18 bases lay in between. This CDR3 is 17 amino acids long. The DNA for the CDR3 is TGTGCCAGCAGCGTGACCCACACCGGGAAAGGTGGAAACACCATATATTTT. Amino acids: CASSVTHTGKGGNTIYF.